This T cell receptor (beta chain) was identified in a study of cytomegalovirus exposure and HLA in healthy donors. CDR1 and CDR2 (germline): MRHNA, SNTAGT. This CDR3 is built from 15 residues. V was clipped by 3 bases and J by 7 bases, with 18 bases between them. The PCR contained 60 Vbeta and 13 Jbeta primers. Sequenced by immunoSEQ multiplex PCR; TCRdb stores in-frame clones only, minus some. In total, the table holds approximately 130,000 clones. Sequencing was done on a sample of PBMCs. The chain links TRBV6-4 to TRBJ2-5; D possibly corresponds to TRBD1 (6 bases). This sequence was found in a woman aged 55-69 years in good health and CMV-seronegative. CDR3 sequence (DNA): TGTGCCAGCAGTGATACTATTCACCAAGGGGGGACCCAGTACTTC. Translated, it gives CASSDTIHQGGTQYF.